This TCR beta chain comes out of a study of regulatory T cells in long-lasting Graves disease. Study results and caveats: Shared public clonotypes totalled roughly 2,500 in persistent patients, compared with roughly 970 in new patients. TRBV28, TRBJ1-2 and TRBJ2-5 emerged as the favored segments in persistent disease. A limited number of samples was an acknowledged limitation.

CDR1 is MGHRA and CDR2 is YSYEKL in the germline V gene. This CDR3 region has 14 residues. The V end lost 0 bases, the J end lost 8 bases, and 13 bases lay between the germline ends. Time point of the sample: persistent/refractory GD, antithyroid drugs over 5 years with positive TRAb. Following extraction of RNA from PBMCs, that RNA was used to make the TCR library. CDR3-region Arm-PCR and iRepertoire HTBI primers produced the TCR beta libraries. Per the study methods: Across samples, 60 or so TRBV and around 14 TRBJ segments were found. TCRdb used MiXCR to reprocess the multiplex PCR reads, holding one entry per CDR3 protein. V and J calls and clone size were set by TCRdb, not the authors. The sample includes over 450,000 distinct CDR3 sequences, 20% to 25% of them seen just once. This clonotype came up once. The antigen is not known.

The starting material was peripheral blood mononuclear cells (PBMCs), obtained when the disease was refractory, from a patient treated with antithyroid drugs. This sequence joins TRBV4-1 and TRBJ1-2, with D unresolved. This receptor was taken from a female donor with Graves disease. The CDR3 spells CASSQEEGSGGYTF. In DNA form, the CDR3 reads TGCGCCAGCAGCCAAGAAGAAGGTTCTGGCGGCTACACCTTC.